This T cell receptor beta chain originates from a study of T cells expressing NK-cell markers. Overall study context: Eight donors were sequenced, of whom seven were HCMV-seropositive, while the remaining one was HCMV-seronegative.

Germline CDR1 is SGHNT and CDR2 is YYREEE (reference sequence). The CDR3 covers 16 residues. TCRdb reworked the 5' RACE reads into one entry per CDR3 protein, no DNA. The table lists about 430,000 distinct CDR3 sequences, with around 1.4% in the top ten. Sequenced input: blood T cells: a sorted CD56 or NKG2C T cell subset, CD4+ or CD8+ T cells, or bulk PBMC T cells (not recorded which). The receptor comes from a woman in her forties or fifties in good health. V and J are TRBV5-4 and TRBJ2-1; without DNA, the TCRdb call of TRBD2 cannot be checked. The CDR3 region is CASSLPLQGPYNEQFF.